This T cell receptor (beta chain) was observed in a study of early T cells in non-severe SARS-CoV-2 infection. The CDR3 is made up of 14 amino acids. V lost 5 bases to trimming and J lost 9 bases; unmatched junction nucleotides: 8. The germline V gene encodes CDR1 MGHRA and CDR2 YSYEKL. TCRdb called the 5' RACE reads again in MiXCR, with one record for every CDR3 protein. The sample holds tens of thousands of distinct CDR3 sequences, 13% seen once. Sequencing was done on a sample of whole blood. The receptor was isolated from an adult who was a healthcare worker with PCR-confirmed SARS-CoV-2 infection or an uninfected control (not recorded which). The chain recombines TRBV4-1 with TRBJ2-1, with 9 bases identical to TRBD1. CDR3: CASSAYGGQGEQFF. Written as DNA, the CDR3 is TGCGCCAGCAGCGCTTACGGGGGACAGGGTGAGCAGTTCTTC.